The rows below give T cell receptor beta chains drawn from one sample of a study of blood T cell repertoires in COVID-19. Generated by immunoSEQ multiplex PCR, the TCRdb table keeps only in-frame clones and is missing some. The sample yields 90,000 to 120,000 clones, about 89% seen once. The sample comprised peripheral blood. These receptor sequences come from a man in his sixties with acute or convalescent COVID-19. The CDR3 runs from the conserved cysteine through the conserved F or W. D genes are given only for firm matches. Expanded clones are given a class, and other clones once, few, many or no size at all.

d_call clone_size j_call cdr3_length v_call cdr3_nt cdr3_aa
. . TRBJ1-1 13 TRBV7-8 TGTGCCAGCAACCTAATAGGGAGGGCTGAAGCTTTCTTT CASNLIGRAEAFF
. once TRBJ2-1 14 TRBV11-1 TGTGCCAGCAGCTTAGGGCCTAGCGTGAATGAGCAGTTCTTC CASSLGPSVNEQFF
. . TRBJ1-2 13 TRBV7-9 TGTGCCAGCAGCCCGGCGGCCAACTATGGCTACACCTTC CASSPAANYGYTF
TRBD1 . TRBJ2-3 17 TRBV2 TGTGCCAGCAGTTCCGGGACAGGTAGCTCGTTATCAGATACGCAGTATTTT CASSSGTGSSLSDTQYF
. . TRBJ1-3 13 TRBV11-2 TGTGCCAGCAGCGTAAACAGGGATTACACCATATATTTT CASSVNRDYTIYF
. . TRBJ1-5 15 TRBV6-7 TGTGCCAGCAGTTACCCAAACAGGGTAGATCAGCCCCAGCATTTT CASSYPNRVDQPQHF
TRBD1 . TRBJ1-3 16 TRBV7-3 TGTGCCAGCAGCAAGGGGGACAGGGGCTCTGGAAACACCATATATTTT CASSKGDRGSGNTIYF
TRBD1 . TRBJ1-4 14 TRBV6-5 TGTGCCAGCAGACCGGGACAGCTAAATGAAAAACTGTTTTTT CASRPGQLNEKLFF
. . TRBJ2-2 13 TRBV28 TGTGCCAGCAGTTTGAGCAGGGCCGGGGAGCTGTTTTTT CASSLSRAGELFF
. . TRBJ2-2 16 TRBV4-2 TGTGCCAGCAGCCAAGGTCCCTCCAGGGAAGCCGGGGAGCTGTTTTTT CASSQGPSREAGELFF
. . TRBJ1-4 12 TRBV6-5 TGTGCCAGCAGCCCAGGAGGGGAAAAACTGTTTTTT CASSPGGEKLFF
TRBD1 few TRBJ1-3 17 TRBV18 TGTGCCAGCTCACCAATCGGACAGGGGACCTCTGGAAACACCATATATTTT CASSPIGQGTSGNTIYF
. once TRBJ2-1 15 TRBV3-1/TRBV3-2 TGTGCCAGCAGCCAAGACTCGAGCTCCTACAATGAGCAGTTCTTC CASSQDSSSYNEQFF
TRBD1 . TRBJ1-5 13 TRBV24-1 TGTGCCACCAGTGATCAGGGGGGTCAGCCCCAGCATTTT CATSDQGGQPQHF
TRBD1 . TRBJ1-4 16 TRBV28 TGTGCCAGCAGGCACAGGGGGTTTGAGACTAATGAAAAACTGTTTTTT CASRHRGFETNEKLFF
. . TRBJ2-1 11 TRBV12-3/TRBV12-4 TGTGCCAGCAGTCAAGGGGGTGAGCAGTTCTTC CASSQGGEQFF
TRBD2 . TRBJ2-3 16 TRBV7-3 TGTGCCAGCAGCTTAAGGGAAAGCGGGAGGGCCGATACGCAGTATTTT CASSLRESGRADTQYF
. . TRBJ2-2 13 TRBV19 TGTGCCAGTAGTATGGCGGGCGCCCGGGAGCTGTTTTTT CASSMAGARELFF
. . TRBJ1-5 14 TRBV28 TGTGCCAGCAGTTTGGGGGCAGTTTATCAGCCCCAGCATTTT CASSLGAVYQPQHF
. . TRBJ2-1 15 TRBV5-1 TGCGCCAGCAGCTTGGGAGGGACTGGTAACAATGAGCAGTTCTTC CASSLGGTGNNEQFF
TRBD1 . TRBJ2-7 13 TRBV18 TGTGCCAGCTCACTCGAAAGGACAGGAAAGCAGTACTTC CASSLERTGKQYF
TRBD1 . TRBJ2-3 16 TRBV28 TGTGCCAGCAGTACTTACCGGGACAGGGCTACAGATACGCAGTATTTT CASSTYRDRATDTQYF
TRBD2 . TRBJ2-2 17 TRBV9 TGTGCCAGCAGCCCCCGGGCTAGCGGGATAATGGGCGGGGAGCTGTTTTTT CASSPRASGIMGGELFF
. . TRBJ2-2 15 TRBV7-3 TGTGCCAGCAGCTTAGCGGCCCTGAACACCGGGGAGCTGTTTTTT CASSLAALNTGELFF
. . TRBJ1-4 16 TRBV24-1 TGTGCCACCAGTGGGGCGGGGAGGGCGTATCGGGAAAAACTGTTTTTT CATSGAGRAYREKLFF
TRBD1 few TRBJ1-6 13 TRBV12-3/TRBV12-4 TGTGCCAGCAGCATGTTGCAGGGGGCGGGCCTCCACTTT CASSMLQGAGLHF
TRBD1 . TRBJ1-2 13 TRBV7-8 TGTGCCAGCGGGACAGGGGGCCCCTATGGCTACACCTTC CASGTGGPYGYTF
. . TRBJ1-1 12 TRBV5-1 TGCGCCAGCAGCCTGGGGACACCCGAAGCTTTCTTT CASSLGTPEAFF
. . TRBJ2-2 13 TRBV12-3/TRBV12-4 TGTGCCAGCAGTTTCGGGAACACCGGGGAGCTGTTTTTT CASSFGNTGELFF
TRBD2 few TRBJ2-1 16 TRBV19 TGTGCCAGTAGTATCGGAGCGGGAGGGCCTAACAATGAGCAGTTCTTC CASSIGAGGPNNEQFF
. . TRBJ1-5 13 TRBV4-1 TGCGCCAGCAGCCGGACAGAAAATCAGCCCCAGCATTTT CASSRTENQPQHF
. . TRBJ2-1 13 TRBV5-4 TGTGCCAGTGCAGACAGCACCTACAATGAGCAGTTCTTC CASADSTYNEQFF
TRBD1 . TRBJ1-1 15 TRBV7-2 TGTGCCAGCAGCTACGTCGGACAGGGGAACACTGAAGCTTTCTTT CASSYVGQGNTEAFF
. . TRBJ1-1 14 TRBV5-1 TGCGCCAGCAGTTCGGGGACATTTGACACTGAAGCTTTCTTT CASSSGTFDTEAFF
. . TRBJ1-3 13 TRBV5-1 TGCGCCAGCAGGGGGGGACCAGGAAACACCATATATTTT CASRGGPGNTIYF
. . TRBJ1-4 15 TRBV5-1 TGCGCCAGCAGCTTGAGACAGGCCTTTAATGAAAAACTGTTTTTT CASSLRQAFNEKLFF
. . TRBJ1-2 13 TRBV27 TGTGCCAGCAGTAGGGCGGGCACCTATGGCTACACCTTC CASSRAGTYGYTF
. . TRBJ2-2 17 TRBV21-1 TGTGCCAGCAGCTTCCGGGAGAATCGGGAGGTCGCCGGGGAGCTGTTTTTT CASSFRENREVAGELFF
TRBD1 . TRBJ2-3 16 TRBV2 TGTGCCAGCAGTCGCACAGGGGGCTCGAGTACAGATACGCAGTATTTT CASSRTGGSSTDTQYF
TRBD1 . TRBJ2-2 13 TRBV24-1 TGTGCCACCTCGGGACAGCCCACCGGGGAGCTGTTTTTT CATSGQPTGELFF
TRBD1 few TRBJ2-3 15 TRBV11-3 TGTGCCAGCAGCGGCCGCGGACAGGGCACAGATACGCAGTATTTT CASSGRGQGTDTQYF
. . TRBJ1-1 11 TRBV2 TGTGCCAGCACACTCAGGAGGGAAGCTTTCTTT CASTLRREAFF
TRBD2 . TRBJ2-1 17 TRBV7-3 TGTGCCAGCAGCTTAACCTCGGGGGGGTTCTCCTACAATGAGCAGTTCTTC CASSLTSGGFSYNEQFF
. . TRBJ1-2 17 TRBV6-2/TRBV6-3 TGTGCCAGCAGTGACCCCTCTCGGCTCACGGGAGTCTATGGCTACACCTTC CASSDPSRLTGVYGYTF
TRBD2 once TRBJ2-3 16 TRBV12-5 TGTGCTAGTGGTTTGACTATAGCGGGTCTGGCAGATACGCAGTATTTT CASGLTIAGLADTQYF
TRBD1 . TRBJ1-1 13 TRBV12-3/TRBV12-4 TGTGCCAGCAGTTTAGCGGAGGGACAGGGAGCTTTCTTT CASSLAEGQGAFF
. . TRBJ1-3 15 TRBV19 TGTGCCAGTAGTTTCTCACATGGCTCTGGAAACACCATATATTTT CASSFSHGSGNTIYF
TRBD2 . TRBJ2-1 17 TRBV15 TGTGCCACCAGCAGAGATCGCGGCAGCGGGGGATACAATGAGCAGTTCTTC CATSRDRGSGGYNEQFF
TRBD2 . TRBJ2-1 15 TRBV11-2 TGTGCCAGCAGCCCTGGACTAGCGGGTTCTCATGAGCAGTTCTTC CASSPGLAGSHEQFF
TRBD1 . TRBJ1-1 17 TRBV5-1 TGCGCCAGCAGCTACGGACAGGGGAGCGGCGAGAACACTGAAGCTTTCTTT CASSYGQGSGENTEAFF
. . TRBJ2-7 13 TRBV5-1 TGCGCCAGCAGCCCACGCCCCGGGGACGAGCAGTACTTC CASSPRPGDEQYF
TRBD2 once TRBJ2-5 15 TRBV7-9 TGTGCCAGCAGCTTATATGCGGGAGTTCAAGAGACCCAGTACTTC CASSLYAGVQETQYF
. . TRBJ2-1 15 TRBV28 TGTGCCAGCAGCCAGACTAGTTTCCACTTAAATGAGCAGTTCTTC CASSQTSFHLNEQFF
TRBD1 few TRBJ1-2 14 TRBV30 TGTGCCTGGTCCTCCGGGACAGGGGGCTATGGCTACACCTTC CAWSSGTGGYGYTF
TRBD1 . TRBJ1-1 13 TRBV24-1 TGTGCCACCAGTGATACCGGGACAGGGGAAGCTTTCTTT CATSDTGTGEAFF